The 9 T cell receptor beta chains below come from one sample, sequenced in a study of blood T cell repertoires in COVID-19. Only in-frame clones appear in the TCRdb table, and some are missing; sequencing was by immunoSEQ multiplex PCR. The sample has some 250,000 clones; roughly 90% are singletons. The sample consisted of peripheral blood. These receptors were taken from a human donor in a cohort sampled during active COVID-19.

The chain has TRBV20-1 and TRBJ1-2; perhaps TRBD1 as D (6 bases). V lost 3 bases and J 0 bases, leaving 26 bases between the germline ends. CDR3 length: 19 residues. Germline values: CDR1 DFQATT, CDR2 SNEGSKA (reference sequence). CDR3 DNA: TGCAGTGCTAGTGCCGTAGGGGGGGTTTTTCCTCCGTCTAACTATGGCTACACCTTC. Translated: CSASAVGGVFPPSNYGYTF.

This clone was seen a few times. CDR3 nucleotides: TGTGCCAGTAAGGGGGGACAGCCAAATAGCAATCAGCCCCAGCATTTT. Its translation: CASKGGQPNSNQPQHF. V gene TRBV19 combines with J gene TRBJ1-5, with TRBD1 matching 7 bases. The CDR3 contains 16 residues. J gave up 0 bases and V 7 bases, and 9 bases lay outside the gene matches. The V gene's germline CDR1 is LNHDA and CDR2 SQIVND (reference sequence).

The CDR3, as DNA: TGTGCCACCAGTGACAGGACAGGGACGGGCTACACCTTC. This encodes CATSDRTGTGYTF. The rearrangement uses TRBV24-1 and TRBJ1-2, with 8 nucleotides matching TRBD1. The junction had 5 bases not matched to a gene; V was cut back by 4 bases and J by 8 bases. The CDR3 is 13 amino acids. Per germline, CDR1 KGHDR and CDR2 SFDVKD.

The V gene is TRBV12-3 or TRBV12-4, the J gene TRBJ1-2; D remains unclear. Trimming pared 3 bases from V and 3 bases from J, leaving 8 bases between. The CDR3 length is 13 residues. The CDR3 DNA sequence: TGTGCCAGCAGTTTCCCCACTTACTATGGCTACACCTTC. Translated: CASSFPTYYGYTF.

The chain couples TRBV3-1 (or the pseudogene TRBV3-2) to TRBJ1-3; D not certain. V gave up 3 bases and J gave up 4 bases, with 13 bases separating them. CDR3 length: 15 amino acids. The germline CDR1 and CDR2 sequences are LGHDT and YNNKEL (reference sequence). The chain's CDR3 is CASSHLPGGGNTIYF. CDR3 in DNA: TGTGCCAGCAGCCACCTTCCTGGAGGGGGAAACACCATATATTTT.

J is TRBJ1-4 and V is TRBV7-2; TRBD1 matches 9 bases. Germline V gene lookup returns CDR1 SGHTA and CDR2 FQGNSA. V dropped 1 base and J dropped 7; count of bases not matched to a gene: 1. The CDR3 is made up of 14 amino acids. The CDR3 is CASSLDRGLEKLFF. Here the CDR3 DNA reads TGTGCCAGCAGCTTAGACAGGGGGCTTGAAAAACTGTTTTTT.

V and J are TRBV19 and TRBJ2-7; a weak D match, TRBD2 (6 bases). Germline V gene sequence: CDR1 LNHDA, CDR2 SQIVND (reference sequence). Trimming removed 0 bases from V and 0 bases from J, with 9 bases in between. The CDR3 consists of 15 residues. The CDR3 coding sequence is TGTGCCAGTAGTATAGATTTGACTAGCTCCTACGAGCAGTACTTC. It codes for CASSIDLTSSYEQYF.

The V and J genes are TRBV28 and TRBJ2-7, with 8 nucleotides matching TRBD1. Germline CDR1 is MDHEN and CDR2 is SYDVKM. The trim removed 4 bases at V and 5 bases at J, leaving 13 bases unmatched. This CDR3 spans 16 amino acids. The CDR3 protein is CASSSLFGQGGNEQYF. In nucleotides, the CDR3 is TGTGCCAGCAGTTCCCTTTTCGGACAGGGAGGAAACGAGCAGTACTTC. Full variable domain (remainder filled in from reference TRBV28 and TRBJ2-7): DVKVTQSSRYLVKRTGEKVFLECVQDMDHENMFWYRQDPGLGLRLIYFSYDVKMKEKGDIPEGYSVSREKKERFSLILESASTNQTSMYLCASSSLFGQGGNEQYFGPGTRLTVT.

This chain uses TRBV30 with TRBJ1-1; TRBD1 agrees at 12 bases. The germline V gene has CDR1 GTSNPN and CDR2 SVGIG (reference sequence). V was pared by 4 bases and J by 0 bases, with 12 bases of the junction left unmatched. The CDR3 totals 18 residues. CDR3 coding DNA: TGTGCCTGGACTCGGAGGGGGACAGGGGGCTCTATGAACACTGAAGCTTTCTTT. It yields the protein CAWTRRGTGGSMNTEAFF.